Below, one T cell receptor (beta chain) is given with its context. Its cognate antigen is unknown. This record belongs to a study of cytotoxic CD8 clonotypes in ibrutinib-treated CLL. Study-wide findings and caveats: Timing of sampling differed between sustained-remission and progressing patients. Public clonotypes were seen rarely and were contracted or stable on treatment.

Sequencing was performed with immunoSEQ multiplex PCR; in TCRdb, only in-frame clones are kept and a portion is missing. The sample holds around 14,000 clones; 52% are singletons and the top ten take approximately 36%. The CDR3 loop spans 13 amino acids. In germline, CDR1 is MNHNS, CDR2 SASEGT. V was pared by 8 bases and J by 0 bases, with 8 bases between. The sequenced sample was PBMCs, obtained at a 24-month disease-progression time point, from a patient treated with ibrutinib. The chain joins TRBV6-1 to TRBJ1-3; weak D call: TRBD1 (6 bases). This sequence originates from a human donor with chronic lymphocytic leukemia. The CDR3 sequence: CASGQISGNTIYF. CDR3 nucleotide sequence: TGTGCCAGCGGACAGATCTCTGGAAACACCATATATTTT.